This TCR beta chain derives from a study of T cell clonality in common variable immunodeficiency. Findings and caveats of the study: Fewer deletions and N-nucleotide insertions were reportedly seen in common variable immunodeficiency TCR beta sequences. CVID subjects showed higher TCRbeta clonality than healthy controls.

This clone occurred a few times. Its antigen is not known. Read coverage stops 3 residues before the CDR3 terminus; the germline J gene supplies the remainder. TCRdb's copy holds only in-frame clones and misses some; the assay was immunoSEQ multiplex PCR. The sample gives fewer than 30,000 clones, none seen only once, and the top ten clones hold roughly 3%. With 7 bases removed from V and 2 bases from J, the gap between germline ends came to 17 bases. The CDR3 totals 16 residues. CDR1 SGHVS and CDR2 FNYEAQ come from the germline V gene. Diagnosis required reduced IgG, IgA and/or IgM with specific antibody deficiency. CVID subjects had received replacement immunoglobulin for at least one year.

The gene calls are TRBV7-6 and TRBJ2-2; D is perhaps TRBD2 (5 bases). The source is a human donor with common variable immunodeficiency. Sequencing was carried out using peripheral blood mononuclear cells. CDR3 sequence: CASNSWRAANTGELFF. The DNA read from the CDR3 is TGTGCCAGCAACTCCTGGCGAGCGGCAAACACCGGGGAG. The full variable domain, its missing parts supplied by reference TRBV7-6 and TRBJ2-2, is GAGVSQSPRYKVTKRGQDVALRCDPISGHVSLYWYRQALGQGPEFLTYFNYEAQQDKSGLPNDRFSAERPEGSISTLTIQRTEQRDSAMYRCASNSWRAANTGELFFGEGSRLTVL.